The entry that follows covers one T cell receptor beta chain sequence. The CDR3 covers 17 residues. V gave up 8 bases and J gave up 0 bases; unmatched junction bases: 14. Per germline, CDR1 LNHDA and CDR2 SQIVND (reference sequence). The data were taken from a study of cytomegalovirus exposure and HLA in healthy donors. Vbeta (60) and Jbeta (13) primers were used in the PCR. Here immunoSEQ multiplex PCR was the method, and the copy in TCRdb shows in-frame clones only, minus some. The sample yields approximately 120,000 clones, around 73% seen once. The V gene is TRBV19, the J gene TRBJ2-5, with 8 bases fitting TRBD2. This clonotype was obtained from a man between 60 and 70 years old in good health and CMV-seropositive. The sample consisted of PBMCs. The CDR3 nucleotides are TGTGCCAGTCAATTGCGCGGGGGGACGGGATACCAAGAGACCCAGTACTTC. It codes for CASQLRGGTGYQETQYF.